This T cell receptor (beta chain) was observed in a study of blood T cell repertoires in COVID-19. Study as a whole: Acute-phase and convalescent COVID-19 samples originated in the United States, Italy and Spain. Nucleic acid was either cDNA or gDNA, and it came from T cells, B-cell-depleted T cells, or PBMCs.

Methods used by the authors: Amplification of reference gene primers was used by the study to estimate nucleated cell counts. Sequenced by immunoSEQ multiplex PCR; TCRdb stores in-frame clones only, minus some. The V and J calls and the clone size are those of that table, but D and trimming were determined from the DNA. The sample contains 55,000 to 90,000 clones, about 86% of which appear only once. Germline V gives CDR1 SGHAT, CDR2 FQDESV (reference sequence). V shed 5 bases, J shed 5 bases, and the junction held 11 bases outside the gene matches. The CDR3 runs to 16 residues. What was sequenced was peripheral blood. The sequence derives from a man between 65 and 85 years old with active COVID-19. The genes are TRBV11-1 and TRBJ2-5; 10 nucleotides match TRBD2. CDR3 coding DNA: TGTGCCAGCAGCACCGGAAGCGGGAGGGCCTGGGAGACCCAGTACTTC. It codes for CASSTGSGRAWETQYF.